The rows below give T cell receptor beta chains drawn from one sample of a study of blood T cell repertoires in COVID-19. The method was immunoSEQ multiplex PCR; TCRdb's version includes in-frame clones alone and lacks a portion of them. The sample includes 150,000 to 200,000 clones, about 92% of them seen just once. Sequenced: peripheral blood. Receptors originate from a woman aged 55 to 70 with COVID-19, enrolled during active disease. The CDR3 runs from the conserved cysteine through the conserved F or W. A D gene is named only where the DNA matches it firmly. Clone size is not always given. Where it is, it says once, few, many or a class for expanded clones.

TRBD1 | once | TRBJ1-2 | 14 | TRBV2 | CASTQGGWDYGYTF | TGTGCCAGCACCCAAGGGGGCTGGGACTATGGCTACACCTTC
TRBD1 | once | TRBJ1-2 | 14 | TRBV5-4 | CASSLSSGGSGYTF | TGTGCCAGCAGCTTGTCATCAGGGGGTTCAGGCTACACCTTC
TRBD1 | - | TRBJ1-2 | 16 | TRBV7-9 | CASSLTGTAANYGYTF | TGTGCCAGCAGCTTAACGGGGACAGCAGCTAACTATGGCTACACCTTC
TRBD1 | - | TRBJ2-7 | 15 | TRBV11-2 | CASSLFTGVSYEQYF | TGTGCCAGCAGCTTATTTACAGGGGTTTCTTACGAGCAGTACTTC
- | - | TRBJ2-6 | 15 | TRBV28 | CASSTTGSGANVLTF | TGTGCCAGCAGTACAACAGGGAGCGGGGCCAACGTCCTGACTTTC
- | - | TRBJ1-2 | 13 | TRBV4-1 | CASRRTENYGYTF | TGCGCCAGCAGGCGGACAGAGAACTATGGCTACACCTTC
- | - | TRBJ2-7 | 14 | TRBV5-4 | CASSLGQTTYEQYF | TGTGCCAGCAGCTTGGGACAGACAACCTACGAGCAGTACTTC
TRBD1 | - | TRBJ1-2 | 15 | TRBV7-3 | CASSSDAGGSYGYTF | TGTGCCAGCAGCTCGGACGCAGGGGGTAGCTATGGCTACACCTTC
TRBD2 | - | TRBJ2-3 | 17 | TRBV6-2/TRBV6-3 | CASSYSIAGGFTDTQYF | TGTGCCAGCAGTTACTCGATAGCGGGGGGCTTCACAGATACGCAGTATTTT
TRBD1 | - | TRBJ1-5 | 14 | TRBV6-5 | CASSFDRVSQPQHF | TGTGCCAGCAGTTTTGACAGGGTCAGCCAGCCCCAGCATTTT
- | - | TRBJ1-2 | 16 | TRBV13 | CASSMPGVHGDYGYTF | TGTGCCAGCAGCATGCCGGGGGTACATGGGGACTATGGCTACACCTTC
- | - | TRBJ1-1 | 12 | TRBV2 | CASRRRDSKAFF | TGTGCCAGCAGGAGGAGAGACAGTAAAGCTTTCTTT
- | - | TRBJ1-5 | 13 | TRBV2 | CASSVNSNQPQHF | TGTGCCAGCAGTGTAAATAGCAATCAGCCCCAGCATTTT
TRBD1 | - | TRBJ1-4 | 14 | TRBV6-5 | CASRSTGGFYDLFF | TGTGCCAGCAGGTCCACAGGGGGGTTTTATGATCTGTTTTTT
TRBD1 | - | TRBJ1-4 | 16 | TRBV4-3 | CASSQDLGDRAEKLFF | TGCGCCAGCAGCCAAGATCTGGGGGACAGGGCTGAAAAACTGTTTTTT
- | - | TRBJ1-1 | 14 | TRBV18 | CASTPGGRGTEAFF | TGTGCCAGCACCCCGGGGGGAAGAGGCACTGAAGCTTTCTTT
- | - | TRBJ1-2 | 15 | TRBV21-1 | CASNHMTGDYCGYTF | TGTGCCAGCAACCACATGACAGGGGATTATTGTGGCTACACCTTC
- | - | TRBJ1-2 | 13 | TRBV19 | CASSTDSWYGYTF | TGTGCCAGTAGTACGGACAGTTGGTATGGCTACACCTTC
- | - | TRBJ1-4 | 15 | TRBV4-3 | CASSANEGTNEKLFF | TGCGCCAGCAGCGCCAATGAGGGAACTAATGAAAAACTGTTTTTT
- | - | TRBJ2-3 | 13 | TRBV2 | CASIPLGRDTQYF | TGTGCCAGCATCCCCCTAGGGAGAGATACGCAGTATTTT
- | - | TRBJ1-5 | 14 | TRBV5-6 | CASSLGRGVRPQHF | TGTGCCAGCAGCTTGGGTCGGGGAGTTAGGCCCCAGCATTTT
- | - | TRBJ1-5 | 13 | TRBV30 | CAYDLGANQPQHF | TGTGCCTACGATTTGGGGGCAAATCAGCCCCAGCATTTT
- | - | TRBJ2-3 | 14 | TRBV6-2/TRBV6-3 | CASSSWASGDTQYF | TGTGCCAGCAGTTCCTGGGCCAGCGGAGATACGCAGTATTTT
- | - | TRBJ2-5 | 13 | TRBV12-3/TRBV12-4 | CASSRAGQETQYF | TGTGCCAGCAGTCGTGCGGGCCAAGAGACCCAGTACTTC
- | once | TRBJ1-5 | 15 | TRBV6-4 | CASSEIGGSNQPQHF | TGTGCCAGCAGTGAGATAGGGGGTAGCAATCAGCCCCAGCATTTT
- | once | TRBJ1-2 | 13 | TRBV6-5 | CASSRTVFYGYTF | TGTGCCAGCAGCAGGACAGTTTTCTATGGCTACACCTTC
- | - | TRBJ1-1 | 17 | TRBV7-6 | CASSLVSSGDMNTEAFF | TGTGCCAGCAGCTTAGTTTCCTCAGGGGATATGAACACTGAAGCTTTCTTT
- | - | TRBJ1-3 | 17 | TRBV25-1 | CASSELTGQFSGNTIYF | TGTGCCAGCAGTGAGCTTACAGGGCAGTTCTCTGGAAACACCATATATTTT
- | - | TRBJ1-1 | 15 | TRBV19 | CASSIESGWGTEAFF | TGTGCCAGTAGTATAGAGTCAGGGTGGGGCACTGAAGCTTTCTTT
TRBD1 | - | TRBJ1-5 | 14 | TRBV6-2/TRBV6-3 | CASSDWTGPQPQHF | TGTGCCAGCAGTGATTGGACAGGGCCTCAGCCCCAGCATTTT
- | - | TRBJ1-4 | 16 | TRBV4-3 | CASSQSPTGFGEKLFF | TGCGCCAGCAGCCAATCGCCGACAGGTTTTGGTGAAAAACTGTTTTTT
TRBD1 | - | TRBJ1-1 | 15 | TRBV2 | CASSAAQGLNTEAFF | TGTGCCAGCAGTGCGGCACAGGGGCTGAACACTGAAGCTTTCTTT
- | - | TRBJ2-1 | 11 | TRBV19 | CASSYYNEQFF | TGTGCCAGTAGTTATTACAATGAGCAGTTCTTC
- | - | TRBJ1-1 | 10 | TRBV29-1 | CSVVGSEAFF | TGCAGCGTTGTCGGGTCTGAAGCTTTCTTT
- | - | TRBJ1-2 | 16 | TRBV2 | CASSESFLVPPYGYTF | TGTGCCAGCAGTGAAAGCTTCCTAGTGCCGCCCTATGGCTACACCTTC
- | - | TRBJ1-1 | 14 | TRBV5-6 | CASSLRGGDTEAFF | TGTGCCAGCAGCTTGCGGGGAGGGGACACTGAAGCTTTCTTT
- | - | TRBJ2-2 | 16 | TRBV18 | CASSPGSIGGAGELFF | TGTGCCAGCTCACCGGGGAGCATTGGCGGGGCCGGGGAGCTGTTTTTT
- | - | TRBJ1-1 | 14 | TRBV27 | CASSLGRPYTEAFF | TGTGCCAGCAGTTTGGGCAGACCCTACACTGAAGCTTTCTTT
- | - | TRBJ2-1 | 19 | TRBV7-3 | CASSGSGGAPLYSYNEQFF | TGTGCCAGCAGCGGTAGTGGAGGGGCACCTCTCTACTCCTACAATGAGCAGTTCTTC
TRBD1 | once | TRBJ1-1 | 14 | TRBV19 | CASSLNTGGTEAFF | TGTGCCAGTAGCTTAAATACAGGGGGCACTGAAGCTTTCTTT
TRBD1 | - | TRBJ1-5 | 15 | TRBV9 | CASSVDPQGDQPQHF | TGTGCCAGCAGCGTGGACCCACAGGGGGATCAGCCCCAGCATTTT
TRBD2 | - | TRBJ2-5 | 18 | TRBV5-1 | CASSLGLAVTLAGETQYF | TGCGCCAGCAGCTTGGGGCTAGCGGTCACTCTAGCGGGAGAGACCCAGTACTTC
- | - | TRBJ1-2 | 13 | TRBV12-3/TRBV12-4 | CASSPTGSYGYTF | TGTGCCAGCAGCCCGACGGGTAGCTATGGCTACACCTTC
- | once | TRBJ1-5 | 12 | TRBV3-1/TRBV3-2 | CASSSRQGPQHF | TGTGCCAGCAGCTCCCGTCAGGGGCCCCAGCATTTT
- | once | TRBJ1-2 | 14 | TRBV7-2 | CASTPAGVAYGYTF | TGTGCCAGCACTCCTGCAGGGGTTGCCTATGGCTACACCTTC
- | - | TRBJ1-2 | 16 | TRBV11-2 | CASSLAARVANYGYTF | TGTGCCAGCAGCTTAGCGGCCAGGGTAGCTAACTATGGCTACACCTTC
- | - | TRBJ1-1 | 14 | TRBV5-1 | CASSSRVVGTEAFF | TGCGCCAGCAGCTCCAGGGTAGTCGGCACTGAAGCTTTCTTT
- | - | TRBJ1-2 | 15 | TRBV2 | CASSAGGADKYGYTF | TGTGCCAGCAGTGCTGGGGGCGCCGATAAGTATGGCTACACCTTC
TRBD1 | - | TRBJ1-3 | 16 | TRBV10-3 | CASSGQGGRSGNTIYF | TGTGCCTCTTCGGGACAGGGAGGGCGCTCTGGAAACACCATATATTTT
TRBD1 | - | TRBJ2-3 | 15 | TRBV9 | CASSGRDRGGLGQYF | TGTGCCAGCAGCGGACGGGACAGGGGTGGCCTGGGGCAGTATTTT
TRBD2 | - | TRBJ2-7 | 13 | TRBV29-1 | CSVEGGGSYEQYF | TGCAGCGTTGAAGGCGGGGGCTCCTACGAGCAGTACTTC
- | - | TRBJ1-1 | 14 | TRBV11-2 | CASRRDIMNTEAFF | TGTGCCAGCAGGAGGGACATAATGAACACTGAAGCTTTCTTT
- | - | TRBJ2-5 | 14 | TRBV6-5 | CASRDDSNQETQYF | TGTGCCAGCAGGGACGACAGTAACCAAGAGACCCAGTACTTC